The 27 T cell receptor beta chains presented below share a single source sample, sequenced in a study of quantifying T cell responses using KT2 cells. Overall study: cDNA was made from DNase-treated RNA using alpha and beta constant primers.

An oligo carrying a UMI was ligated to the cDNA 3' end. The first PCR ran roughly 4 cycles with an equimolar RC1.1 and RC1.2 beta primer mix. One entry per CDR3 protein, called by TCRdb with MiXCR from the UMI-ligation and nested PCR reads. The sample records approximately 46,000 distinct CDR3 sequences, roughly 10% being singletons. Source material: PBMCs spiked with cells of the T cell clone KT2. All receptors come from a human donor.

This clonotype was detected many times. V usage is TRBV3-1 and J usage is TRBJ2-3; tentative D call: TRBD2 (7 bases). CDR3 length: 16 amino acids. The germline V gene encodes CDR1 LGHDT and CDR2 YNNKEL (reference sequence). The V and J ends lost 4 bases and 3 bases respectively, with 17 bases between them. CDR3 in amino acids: CASSPGYGGATDTQYF. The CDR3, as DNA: TGTGCCAGCAGCCCAGGTTATGGGGGGGCGACAGATACGCAGTATTTT.

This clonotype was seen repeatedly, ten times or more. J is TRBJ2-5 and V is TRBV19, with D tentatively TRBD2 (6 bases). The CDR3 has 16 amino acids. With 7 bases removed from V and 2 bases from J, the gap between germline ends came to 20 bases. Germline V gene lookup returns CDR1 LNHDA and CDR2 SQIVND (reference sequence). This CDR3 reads CASTPAKRGIQETQYF. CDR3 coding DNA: TGTGCCAGTACCCCGGCCAAACGGGGGATACAAGAGACCCAGTACTTC.

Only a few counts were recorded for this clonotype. CDR3 protein: CASRDQGYNEQFF. In nucleotides, the CDR3 is TGTGCCAGTAGAGACCAGGGTTACAATGAGCAGTTCTTC. The chain carries TRBV19 and TRBJ2-1; TRBD1 might be the D (5 bases). The V end was cut by 6 bases, the J end by 4 bases, with 10 bases between. CDR3 length: 13 residues. CDR1 is LNHDA and CDR2 is SQIVND in the germline V gene (reference sequence).

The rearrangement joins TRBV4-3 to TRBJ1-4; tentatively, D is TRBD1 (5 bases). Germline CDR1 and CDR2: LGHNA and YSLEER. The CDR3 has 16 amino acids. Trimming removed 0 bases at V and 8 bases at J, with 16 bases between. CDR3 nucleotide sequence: TGCGCCAGCAGCCAAGATTGGGGGAGGACTAGGGAAAAACTGTTTTTT. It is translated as CASSQDWGRTREKLFF.

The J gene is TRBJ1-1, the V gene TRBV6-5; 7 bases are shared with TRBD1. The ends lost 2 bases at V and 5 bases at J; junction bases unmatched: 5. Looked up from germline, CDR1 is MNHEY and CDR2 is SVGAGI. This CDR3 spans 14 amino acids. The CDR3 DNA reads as TGTGCCAGCAGTTACAGTGGGACAGTGACTGAAGCTTTCTTT. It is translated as CASSYSGTVTEAFF.

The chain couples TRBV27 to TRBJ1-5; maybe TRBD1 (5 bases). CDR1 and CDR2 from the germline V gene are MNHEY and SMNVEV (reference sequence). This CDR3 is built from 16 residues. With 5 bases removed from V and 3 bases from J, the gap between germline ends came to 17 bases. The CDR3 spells CASSPKTGLYNQPQHF. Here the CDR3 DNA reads TGTGCCAGCAGTCCGAAAACGGGACTTTACAATCAGCCCCAGCATTTT.

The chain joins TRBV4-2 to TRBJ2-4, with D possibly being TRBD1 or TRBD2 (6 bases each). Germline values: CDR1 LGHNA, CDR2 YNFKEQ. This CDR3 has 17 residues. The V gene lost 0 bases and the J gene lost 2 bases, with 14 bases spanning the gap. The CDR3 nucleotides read TGTGCCAGCAGCCAAGATCGGCAAGGGGGGCCCAAAAACATTCAGTACTTC. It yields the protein CASSQDRQGGPKNIQYF.

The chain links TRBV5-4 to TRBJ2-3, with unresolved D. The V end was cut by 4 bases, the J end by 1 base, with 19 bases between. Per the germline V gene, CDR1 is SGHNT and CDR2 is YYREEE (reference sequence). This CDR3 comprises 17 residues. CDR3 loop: CASSPDIPFGGTDTQYF. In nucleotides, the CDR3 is TGTGCCAGCAGCCCCGATATTCCCTTCGGTGGCACAGATACGCAGTATTTT.

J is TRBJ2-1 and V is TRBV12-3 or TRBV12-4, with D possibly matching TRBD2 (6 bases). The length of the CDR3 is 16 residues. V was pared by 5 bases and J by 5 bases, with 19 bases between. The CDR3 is CASSPARRVKDNEQFF. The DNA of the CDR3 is TGTGCCAGCAGTCCCGCTCGGAGGGTAAAAGACAATGAGCAGTTCTTC.

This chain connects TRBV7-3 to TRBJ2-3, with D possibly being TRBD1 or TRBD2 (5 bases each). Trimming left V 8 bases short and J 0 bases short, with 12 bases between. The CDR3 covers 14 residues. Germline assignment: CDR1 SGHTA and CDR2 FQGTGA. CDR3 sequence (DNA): TGTGCCAGCCGTGGGGGACCTAGCACAGATACGCAGTATTTT. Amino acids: CASRGGPSTDTQYF.

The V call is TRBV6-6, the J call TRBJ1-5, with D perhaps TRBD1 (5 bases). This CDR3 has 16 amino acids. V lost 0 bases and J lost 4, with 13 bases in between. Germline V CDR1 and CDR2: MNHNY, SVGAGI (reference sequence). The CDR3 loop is CASSYSTGGGNQPQHF. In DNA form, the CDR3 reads TGTGCCAGCAGTTACTCAACGGGGGGGGGAAATCAGCCCCAGCATTTT.

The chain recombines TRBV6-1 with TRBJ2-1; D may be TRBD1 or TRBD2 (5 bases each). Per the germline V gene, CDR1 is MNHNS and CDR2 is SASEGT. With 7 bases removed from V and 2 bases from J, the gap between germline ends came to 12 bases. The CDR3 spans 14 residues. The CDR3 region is CASNRGPPYNEQFF. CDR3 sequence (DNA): TGTGCCAGCAACCGGGGCCCCCCCTACAATGAGCAGTTCTTC.

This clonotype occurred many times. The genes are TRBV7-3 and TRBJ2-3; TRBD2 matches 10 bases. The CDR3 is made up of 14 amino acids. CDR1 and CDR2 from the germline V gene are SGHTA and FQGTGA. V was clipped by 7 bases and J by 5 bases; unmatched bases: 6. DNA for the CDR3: TGTGCCAGCACCAGCGGGGGGGCCCAAGATACGCAGTATTTT. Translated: CASTSGGAQDTQYF.

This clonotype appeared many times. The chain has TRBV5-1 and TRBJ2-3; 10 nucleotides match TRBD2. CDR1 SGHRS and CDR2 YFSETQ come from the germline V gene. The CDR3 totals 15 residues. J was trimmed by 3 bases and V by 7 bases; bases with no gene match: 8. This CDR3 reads CASGPISGGTDTQYF. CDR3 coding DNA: TGCGCCAGCGGCCCGATTAGCGGGGGGACAGATACGCAGTATTTT.

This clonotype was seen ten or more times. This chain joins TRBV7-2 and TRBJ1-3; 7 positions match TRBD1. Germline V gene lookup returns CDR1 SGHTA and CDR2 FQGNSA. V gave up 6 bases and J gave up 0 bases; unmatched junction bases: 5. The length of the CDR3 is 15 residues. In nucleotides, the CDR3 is TGTGCCAGCAGTAAAACAGGGGACTCTGGAAACACCATATATTTT. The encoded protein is CASSKTGDSGNTIYF.

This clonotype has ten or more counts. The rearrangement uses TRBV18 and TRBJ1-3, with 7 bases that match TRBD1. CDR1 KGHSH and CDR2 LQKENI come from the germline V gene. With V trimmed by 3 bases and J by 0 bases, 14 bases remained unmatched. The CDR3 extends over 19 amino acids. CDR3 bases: TGTGCCAGCTCACCTCGACAGGGATTTGCTGCGTCCTCTGGAAACACCATATATTTT. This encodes CASSPRQGFAASSGNTIYF.

The CDR3 protein is CASSQDWGFPPYF. In DNA form, the CDR3 reads TGTGCCAGCAGCCAAGATTGGGGATTTCCCCCGTACTTC. The chain links TRBV14 to TRBJ2-5; D is undetermined. Germline V CDR1 and CDR2: SGHDN, FVKESK. This CDR3 has 13 residues. V was cut by 0 bases and J by 13 bases, with 15 bases left in between.

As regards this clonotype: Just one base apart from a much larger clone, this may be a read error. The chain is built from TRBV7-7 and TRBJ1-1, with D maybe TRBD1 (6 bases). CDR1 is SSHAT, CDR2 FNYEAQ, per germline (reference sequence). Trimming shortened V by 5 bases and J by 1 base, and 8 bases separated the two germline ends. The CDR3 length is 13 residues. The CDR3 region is CASSRTANTEAFF. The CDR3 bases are TGTGCCAGCAGCCGGACAGCGAACACTGAAGCTTTCTTT.

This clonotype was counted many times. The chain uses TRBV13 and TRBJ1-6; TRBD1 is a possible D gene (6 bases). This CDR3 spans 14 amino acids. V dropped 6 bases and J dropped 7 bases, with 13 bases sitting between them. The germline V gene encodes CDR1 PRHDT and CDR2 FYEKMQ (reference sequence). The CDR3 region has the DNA TGTGCCAGCAGGCCGGGACAACCGAATTCACCCCTCCACTTT. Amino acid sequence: CASRPGQPNSPLHF.

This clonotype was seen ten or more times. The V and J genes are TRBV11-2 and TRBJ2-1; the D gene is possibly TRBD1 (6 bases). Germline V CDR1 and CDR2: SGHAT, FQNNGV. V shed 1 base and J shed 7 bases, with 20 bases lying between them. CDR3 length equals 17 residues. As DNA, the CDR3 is TGTGCCAGCAGCTTAGTGGATGGGGGCCCTCCTGGGAATGAGCAGTTCTTC. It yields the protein CASSLVDGGPPGNEQFF. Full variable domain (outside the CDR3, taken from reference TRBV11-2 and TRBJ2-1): EAGVAQSPRYKIIEKRQSVAFWCNPISGHATLYWYQQILGQGPKLLIQFQNNGVVDDSQLPKDRFSAERLKGVDSTLKIQPAKLEDSAVYLCASSLVDGGPPGNEQFFGPGTRLTVL.

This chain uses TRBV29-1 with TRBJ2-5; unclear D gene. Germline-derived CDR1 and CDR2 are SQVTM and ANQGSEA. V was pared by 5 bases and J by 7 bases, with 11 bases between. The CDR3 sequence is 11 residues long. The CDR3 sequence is CSVHGWGTQYF. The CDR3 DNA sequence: TGCAGCGTTCACGGTTGGGGGACCCAGTACTTC.

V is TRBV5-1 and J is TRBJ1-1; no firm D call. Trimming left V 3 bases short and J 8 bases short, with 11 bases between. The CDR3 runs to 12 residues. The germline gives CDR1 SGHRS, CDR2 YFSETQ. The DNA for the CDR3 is TGCGCCAGCAGCTGGGCGGGGATGGAAGCTTTCTTT. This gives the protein CASSWAGMEAFF.

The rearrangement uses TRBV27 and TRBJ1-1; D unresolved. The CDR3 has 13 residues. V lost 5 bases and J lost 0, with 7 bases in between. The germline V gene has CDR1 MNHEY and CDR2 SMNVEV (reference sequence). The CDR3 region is CASSVTMNTEAFF. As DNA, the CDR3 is TGTGCCAGCAGTGTCACAATGAACACTGAAGCTTTCTTT.

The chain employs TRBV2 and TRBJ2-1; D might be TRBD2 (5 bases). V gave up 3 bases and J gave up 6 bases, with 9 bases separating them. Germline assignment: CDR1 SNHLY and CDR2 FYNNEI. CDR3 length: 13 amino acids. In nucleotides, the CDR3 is TGTGCCAGCAGTGATCGGGGTAGCAATGAGCAGTTCTTC. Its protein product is CASSDRGSNEQFF.

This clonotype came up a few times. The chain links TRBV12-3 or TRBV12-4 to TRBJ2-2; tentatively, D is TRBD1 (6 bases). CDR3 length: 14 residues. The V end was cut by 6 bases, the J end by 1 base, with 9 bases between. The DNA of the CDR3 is TGTGCCAGCAGCCGGACAGAGAACACCGGGGAGCTGTTTTTT. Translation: CASSRTENTGELFF.

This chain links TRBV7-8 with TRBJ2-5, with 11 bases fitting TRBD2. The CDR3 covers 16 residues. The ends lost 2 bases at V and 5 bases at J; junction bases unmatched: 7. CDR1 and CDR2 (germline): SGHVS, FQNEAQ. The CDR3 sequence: CASSLLAGGFRETQYF. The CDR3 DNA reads TGTGCCAGCAGCTTATTAGCGGGAGGGTTTAGGGAGACCCAGTACTTC.

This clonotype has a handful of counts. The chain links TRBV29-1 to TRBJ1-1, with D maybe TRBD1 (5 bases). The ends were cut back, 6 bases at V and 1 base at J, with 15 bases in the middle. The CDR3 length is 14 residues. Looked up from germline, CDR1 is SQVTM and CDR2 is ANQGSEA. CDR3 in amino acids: CSVRSGTENTEAFF. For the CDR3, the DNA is TGCAGCGTGCGATCAGGGACGGAGAACACTGAAGCTTTCTTT.